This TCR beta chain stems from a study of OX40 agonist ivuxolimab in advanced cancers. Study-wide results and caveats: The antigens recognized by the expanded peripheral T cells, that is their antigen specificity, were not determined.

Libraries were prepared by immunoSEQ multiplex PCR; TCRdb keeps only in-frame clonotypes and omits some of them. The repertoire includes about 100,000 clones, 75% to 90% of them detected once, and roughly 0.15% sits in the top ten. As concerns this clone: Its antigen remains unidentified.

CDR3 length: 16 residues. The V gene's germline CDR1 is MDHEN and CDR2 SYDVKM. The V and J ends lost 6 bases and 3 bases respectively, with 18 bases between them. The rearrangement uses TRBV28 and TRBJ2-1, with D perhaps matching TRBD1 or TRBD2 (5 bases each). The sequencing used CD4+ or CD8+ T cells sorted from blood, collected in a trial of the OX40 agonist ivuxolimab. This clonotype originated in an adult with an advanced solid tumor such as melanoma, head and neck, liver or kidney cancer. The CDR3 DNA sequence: TGTGCCAGCAGAACTAGGCAGGGCGGGTACTACAATGAGCAGTTCTTC. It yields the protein CASRTRQGGYYNEQFF.